This entry describes one T cell receptor beta chain. Its antigen is as yet unknown. This record comes from a study of T cell clonotyping in hematopoietic cell transplantation. The protocol was immunoSEQ multiplex PCR, while the TCRdb copy is restricted to in-frame clones and leaves out a portion. The sample shows about 36,000 clones, approximately 89% of them seen only once. Study outcomes and limitations: After transplant, recipient diversity fell while pathologically expanded clonotypes grew through day 180. Cells were unsorted, so CD4 and CD8 contributions were not separated. Higher Inverse Simpson Index values in graft donor and pretransplant recipient predicted broader posttransplant TCR diversity.

Trimming at V came to 10 bases and at J to 8 bases, leaving 11 bases not matched to a gene. The CDR3 loop spans 14 amino acids. CDR1 is MGHDK and CDR2 is SYGVNS in the germline V gene. This sequence originates from a woman in her thirties or forties in good health. Some clones in this sample may be carry-over from other donors' samples. The rearrangement uses TRBV25-1 and TRBJ2-1, with 10 nucleotides matching TRBD1. What was sequenced was peripheral blood mononuclear cells. As DNA, the CDR3 is TGTGCCACAGAAGCCCGGGACAGGGGACATGAGCAGTTCTTC. This translates into CATEARDRGHEQFF. Supplemented by reference TRBV25-1 and TRBJ2-1, the full variable domain reads EADIYQTPRYLVIGTGKKITLECSQTMGHDKMYWYQQDPGMELHLIHYSYGVNSTEKGDLSSESTVSRIRTEHFPLTLESARPSHTSQYLCATEARDRGHEQFFGPGTRLTVL.